This TCR beta chain was identified during a study of human T cells and chemical hapten exposure. Whole-study context: TCR yields per sample varied mostly from small pooled library volume differences.

A single record per CDR3 protein comes from TCRdb applying MiXCR to the RACE reads. The profile shows about 80,000 distinct CDR3 sequences, 14% of them singletons. Noted time point: pre-sensitization, week 0. Treatment: therapeutic diphenylcyclopropenone sensitization with weekly scalp DPC. The donor pool consisted of alopecia patients aged 18 to 70 years, considered suitable for DPC. Sample: whole blood, taken in connection with sensitization to the hapten diphenylcyclopropenone (DPC). This clonotype originated in a woman aged 45-59 years with alopecia areata. Some clones in this sample may be carry-over from other donors' samples.

The CDR3 loop is CASSSPTRGRRTEAFF. CDR3 bases: TGTGCCAGCAGTTCGCCGACCAGGGGAAGAAGAACTGAAGCTTTCTTT. The chain has TRBV5-4 and TRBJ1-1; D is perhaps TRBD1 (6 bases). The germline V gene has CDR1 SGHNT and CDR2 YYREEE (reference sequence). The CDR3 loop spans 16 amino acids. Trimming left V 5 bases short and J 5 bases short, with 22 bases between.